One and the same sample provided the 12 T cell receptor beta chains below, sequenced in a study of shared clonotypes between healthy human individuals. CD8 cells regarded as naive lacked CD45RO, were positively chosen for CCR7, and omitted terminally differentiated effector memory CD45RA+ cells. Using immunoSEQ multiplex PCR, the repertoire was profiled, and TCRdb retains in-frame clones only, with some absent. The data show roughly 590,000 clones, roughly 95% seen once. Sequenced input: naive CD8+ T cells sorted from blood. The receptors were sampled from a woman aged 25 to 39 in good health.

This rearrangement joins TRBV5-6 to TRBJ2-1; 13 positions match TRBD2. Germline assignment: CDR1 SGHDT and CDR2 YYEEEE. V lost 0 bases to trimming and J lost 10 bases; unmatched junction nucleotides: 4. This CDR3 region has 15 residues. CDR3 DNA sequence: TGTGCCAGCAGCTTGGTCGGGACTAGCGGGACCGAGCAGTTCTTC. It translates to CASSLVGTSGTEQFF.

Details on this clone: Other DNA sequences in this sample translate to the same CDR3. DNA for the CDR3: TGTGCCAGCAGCTTGGCGGGACAGTCCTACGAGCAGTACTTC. It codes for CASSLAGQSYEQYF. V is TRBV11-2 and J is TRBJ2-7; TRBD1 might be the D (7 bases). This CDR3 region has 14 residues. CDR1 and CDR2 from the germline V gene are SGHAT and FQNNGV. The V end was cut by 3 bases, the J end by 1 base, with 10 bases between.

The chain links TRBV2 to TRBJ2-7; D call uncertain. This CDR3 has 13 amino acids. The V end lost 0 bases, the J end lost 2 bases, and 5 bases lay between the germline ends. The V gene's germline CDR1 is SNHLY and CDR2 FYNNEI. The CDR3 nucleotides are TGTGCCAGCAGTGAAGCGAATACCTACGAGCAGTACTTC. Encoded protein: CASSEANTYEQYF.

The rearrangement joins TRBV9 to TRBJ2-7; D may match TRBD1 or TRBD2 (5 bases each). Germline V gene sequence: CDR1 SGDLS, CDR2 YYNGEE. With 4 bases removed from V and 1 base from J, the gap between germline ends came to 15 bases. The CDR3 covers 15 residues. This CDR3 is CASSLGDGGSYEQYF. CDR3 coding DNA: TGTGCCAGCAGCCTGGGGGACGGCGGTTCCTACGAGCAGTACTTC.

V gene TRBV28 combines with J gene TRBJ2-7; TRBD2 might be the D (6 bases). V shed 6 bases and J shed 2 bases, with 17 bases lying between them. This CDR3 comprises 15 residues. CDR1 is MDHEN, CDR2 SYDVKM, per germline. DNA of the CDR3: TGTGCCAGCAGACTAATAGGTAGCGGAGCCTACGAGCAGTACTTC. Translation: CASRLIGSGAYEQYF.

CDR3 DNA: TGTGCCAGCAGCTTCGCAGGGATCTCCTACGAGCAGTACTTC. This codes for CASSFAGISYEQYF. The chain carries TRBV11-2 and TRBJ2-7, with D maybe TRBD1 (5 bases). Germline-derived CDR1 and CDR2 are SGHAT and FQNNGV. The V and J ends lost 3 bases and 0 bases respectively, with 9 bases between them. The CDR3 has 14 residues.

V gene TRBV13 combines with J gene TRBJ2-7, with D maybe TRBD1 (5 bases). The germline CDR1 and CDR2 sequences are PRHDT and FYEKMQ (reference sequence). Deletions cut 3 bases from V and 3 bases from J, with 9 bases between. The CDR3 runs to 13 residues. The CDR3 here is CASSLGQIYEQYF. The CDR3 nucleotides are TGTGCCAGCAGCTTGGGGCAGATCTACGAGCAGTACTTC. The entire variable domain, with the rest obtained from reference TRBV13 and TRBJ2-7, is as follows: AAGVIQSPRHLIKEKRETATLKCYPIPRHDTVYWYQQGPGQDPQFLISFYEKMQSDKGSIPDRFSAQQFSDYHSELNMSSLELGDSALYFCASSLGQIYEQYFGPGTRLTVT.

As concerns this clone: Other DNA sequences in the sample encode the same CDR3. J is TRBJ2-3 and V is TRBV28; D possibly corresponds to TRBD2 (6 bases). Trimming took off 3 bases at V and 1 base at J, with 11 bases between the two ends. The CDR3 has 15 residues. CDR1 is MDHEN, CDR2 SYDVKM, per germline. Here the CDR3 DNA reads TGTGCCAGCAGTTTTTTGCCGGGGGGCACAGATACGCAGTATTTT. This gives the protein CASSFLPGGTDTQYF.

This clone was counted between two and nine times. DNA for the CDR3: TGTGCCAGCAGCGGATTTCAGACGGGGGAAGCTTTCTTT. Protein sequence: CASSGFQTGEAFF. The genes are TRBV9 and TRBJ1-1, with D unresolved. The CDR3 sequence is 13 residues long. Germline CDR1 reads SGDLS; CDR2 reads YYNGEE. Between the trimmed V and J ends, which lost 3 bases and 8 bases, there was a span of 14 bases.

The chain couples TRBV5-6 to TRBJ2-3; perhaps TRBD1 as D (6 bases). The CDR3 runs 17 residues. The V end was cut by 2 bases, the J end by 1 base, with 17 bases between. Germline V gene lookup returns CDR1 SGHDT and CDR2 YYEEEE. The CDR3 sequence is CASSFGTGTGGTDTQYF. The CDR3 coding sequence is TGTGCCAGCAGCTTTGGAACAGGGACGGGTGGCACAGATACGCAGTATTTT.

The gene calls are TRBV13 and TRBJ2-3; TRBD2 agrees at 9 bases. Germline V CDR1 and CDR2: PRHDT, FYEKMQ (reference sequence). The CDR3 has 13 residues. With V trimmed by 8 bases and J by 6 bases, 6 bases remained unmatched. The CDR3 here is CASYESGRDTQYF. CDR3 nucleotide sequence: TGTGCCAGCTATGAGAGCGGGAGGGATACGCAGTATTTT.

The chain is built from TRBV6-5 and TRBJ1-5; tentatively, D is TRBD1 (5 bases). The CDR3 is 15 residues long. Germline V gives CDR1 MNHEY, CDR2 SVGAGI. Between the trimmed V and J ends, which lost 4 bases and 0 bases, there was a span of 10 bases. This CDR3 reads CASSSTDSSNQPQHF. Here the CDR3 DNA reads TGTGCCAGCAGTTCTACCGACAGTAGCAATCAGCCCCAGCATTTT.